The 11 T cell receptor beta chains below were found in one sample sequenced in a study of blood T cell repertoires in COVID-19 (dated by TCRdb to about 2020). Libraries were built with the immunoSEQ multiplex PCR assay. Imported from immuneACCESS, the table was reduced by TCRdb to in-frame sequences with V and J called. These copies leave out some clones; in studies compared against another copy, an unresolved V gene accounts for under half, and the cause of the remainder is not known. Recorded for this sample are fewer than 350,000 clones; more than 70% of them occurred a single time. The ten biggest clones cover 0.95% to 1.1% of the sample. Sequencing used PBMCs or T cells enriched from blood (not recorded which). The receptors derive from a woman aged 25 to 39 who had been exposed to COVID-19.

The chain couples TRBV9 to TRBJ2-5; maybe TRBD2 (6 bases). Germline V gives CDR1 SGDLS, CDR2 YYNGEE. The CDR3 loop spans 14 amino acids. V was pared by 4 bases and J by 2 bases, with 12 bases between. The CDR3 loop reads CASSPRGGQETQYF. The DNA of the CDR3 is TGTGCCAGCAGCCCCCGTGGAGGGCAAGAGACCCAGTACTTC.

The chain employs TRBV5-1 and TRBJ2-1, with TRBD1 matching over 9 bases. The CDR3 has 15 residues. Germline CDR1 is SGHRS and CDR2 is YFSETQ. V was clipped by 3 bases and J by 9 bases; unmatched bases: 10. DNA of the CDR3: TGCGCCAGCAGCTACAAGAGACAGGGGGGTGGTGAGCAGTTCTTC. Translating it yields CASSYKRQGGGEQFF.

The gene calls are TRBV29-1 and TRBJ2-5; a possible D gene is TRBD2 (6 bases). This CDR3 is 12 amino acids long. Trimming removed 6 bases at V and 2 bases at J, with 10 bases between. Germline V gives CDR1 SQVTM, CDR2 ANQGSEA. CDR3 sequence (DNA): TGCAGCGTGGAGGGCCGACAAGAGACCCAGTACTTC. Its protein is CSVEGRQETQYF.

This clone was observed a handful of times. The chain recombines TRBV6-5 with TRBJ1-6, with 7 bases fitting TRBD1. Germline V gene data show CDR1 as MNHEY and CDR2 as SVGAGI. The CDR3 runs 13 residues. V dropped 7 bases and J dropped 6; count of bases not matched to a gene: 3. The chain's CDR3 is CASTPGGNSPLHF. The CDR3 nucleotides are TGTGCCAGCACCCCAGGGGGTAATTCACCCCTCCACTTT.

Regarding this clone: Other nucleotide sequences from this sample produce the same CDR3. The V gene is TRBV27, the J gene TRBJ2-1; 11 nucleotides align to TRBD2. Germline values: CDR1 MNHEY, CDR2 SMNVEV (reference sequence). The length of the CDR3 is 13 residues. The V and J ends lost 5 bases and 6 bases, in that order; junction bases with no gene match: 0. The CDR3 sequence: CASSLAGGNEQFF. CDR3 bases: TGTGCCAGCAGTCTAGCGGGGGGCAATGAGCAGTTCTTC.

The chain combines TRBV6-2 or TRBV6-3 with TRBJ1-4, with D unresolved. Trimming removed 6 bases at V and 10 bases at J, with 21 bases between. This CDR3 region has 15 residues. From germline, CDR1 is MNHEY and CDR2 SVGEGT. DNA of the CDR3: TGTGCCAGCAGCGACTCGACCTTGTTTGTGGGAAAACTGTTTTTT. Its translation: CASSDSTLFVGKLFF.

This sequence joins TRBV9 and TRBJ1-5, with 9 bases aligning to TRBD1. The germline V gene has CDR1 SGDLS and CDR2 YYNGEE. This CDR3 region has 15 residues. V shed 0 bases, J shed 7 bases, and the junction held 5 bases outside the gene matches. The CDR3 DNA reads as TGTGCCAGCAGCGTAGGGGGACAGGGTCACCAGCCCCAGCATTTT. Translated: CASSVGGQGHQPQHF.

The chain combines TRBV7-9 with TRBJ2-7; the match to TRBD2 covers 9 bases. V shed 10 bases and J 1 base; nucleotides not matched to a gene: 11. The CDR3 totals 15 residues. Germline lookup yields CDR1 SEHNR and CDR2 FQNEAQ (reference sequence). The CDR3 is CATVKAGGPSYEQYF. The DNA for the CDR3 is TGTGCCACCGTTAAAGCGGGAGGCCCATCCTACGAGCAGTACTTC.

This rearrangement joins TRBV7-8 to TRBJ2-1; TRBD1 matches 8 bases. After removal of 4 bases from V and 7 bases from J, the junction contained 6 bases not matched to a gene. Germline-derived CDR1 and CDR2 are SGHVS and FQNEAQ. The CDR3 consists of 14 residues. Written as DNA, the CDR3 is TGTGCCAGCAGCTCCAGACAGGGGAGTAATGAGCAGTTCTTC. Translated: CASSSRQGSNEQFF.

The rearrangement uses TRBV23-1 and TRBJ2-7, with 7 bases that match TRBD1. TRBV23-1 is an ORF, and what it does is uncertain. There are 12 residues in the CDR3. With V trimmed by 6 bases and J by 3 bases, 2 bases remained unmatched. CDR3 loop: CASRGQDYEQYF. The DNA for the CDR3 is TGCGCCAGCAGAGGACAGGACTACGAGCAGTACTTC.

The chain carries TRBV15 and TRBJ1-6; D not certain. The V gene's germline CDR1 is LNHNV and CDR2 YYDKDF (reference sequence). V was clipped by 0 bases and J by 7 bases, with 13 bases between them. This CDR3 comprises 16 residues. CDR3 nucleotides: TGTGCCACCAGCAGAGATTCCGGGGTGGGGAATTCACCCCTCCACTTT. It is translated as CATSRDSGVGNSPLHF. The complete variable domain, with remaining parts taken from reference TRBV15 and TRBJ1-6, reads DAMVIQNPRYQVTQFGKPVTLSCSQTLNHNVMYWYQQKSSQAPKLLFHYYDKDFNNEADTPDNFQSRRPNTSFCFLDIRSPGLGDTAMYLCATSRDSGVGNSPLHFGNGTRLTVT.